Here is one T cell receptor (beta chain) with its context. Its specificity is not known. This entry comes from a study of T cells expressing NK-cell markers. Study details: It was sorted CD3+CD56+NKG2C+, CD3+CD56+NKG2C- and CD3+CD56-NKG2C+ T cells that supplied the TCR beta repertoires. One of the eight sequenced donors was seronegative, whereas the other seven were HCMV-seropositive. Study conclusions and caveats: The dominant NKG2C+ clonotypes represented about 1.0-7.5% of CD8+ T cells in six donors.

Each CDR3 protein gets one entry in TCRdb, which reprocessed the 5' RACE reads and gives no DNA. The table for this sample gives about 110,000 distinct CDR3 sequences. The specimen sequenced was blood T cells: a sorted CD56 or NKG2C T cell subset, CD4+ or CD8+ T cells, or bulk PBMC T cells (not recorded which). This clonotype originated in a woman between 18 and 70 years old in good health.

The chain's CDR3 is CSARPFNEQFF. V gene TRBV20-1 combines with J gene TRBJ2-1. The germline CDR1 and CDR2 sequences are DFQATT and SNEGSKA (reference sequence). The CDR3 totals 11 residues.